The entry below gives a single T cell receptor beta chain sequence along with its context. What it binds is unknown. RNA was isolated and reverse transcribed to cDNA, the sequencing template. Measured with immunoSEQ multiplex PCR; TCRdb has only the in-frame clones, and not every one. The repertoire has more than 200,000 clones, roughly two thirds of them found once; the top ten carry around 1.2%. Germline V gene sequence: CDR1 SEHNR, CDR2 FQNEAQ (reference sequence). CDR3 size: 15 residues. The V gene lost 1 base and the J gene lost 2 bases, with 12 bases spanning the gap. The data are from a study of CD8+ T cells in alopecia areata. Study at large: Tofacitinib was given for 6 to 18 months, then stopped for 6 months.

Points from the study as a whole: Sequenced scalp T cells also include alphabeta T cells resident in normal skin.

The source material was CD4+ T cells sorted from blood, sampled at week 0. This chain links TRBV7-9 with TRBJ2-7, with D possibly TRBD1 on 5 matching bases. The receptor was isolated from a human donor with alopecia areata. CDR3 residues: CASSLVVRETYEQYF. As DNA, the CDR3 is TGTGCCAGCAGCTTAGTGGTCAGGGAAACCTACGAGCAGTACTTC.